This paragraph covers one T cell receptor beta chain sequence. What it binds is not known. 13 Jbeta primers and 60 Vbeta primers were used for the PCR. Repertoires were generated with immunoSEQ multiplex PCR, while TCRdb's copy carries only in-frame clones and drops some. Of around 190,000 clones in the sample, 80% were seen once. This record comes from a study of cytomegalovirus exposure and HLA in healthy donors. Study-wide context: Falling in the Caucasian-associated ancestry cluster were about 80% of under 450 genotyped donors. Study results and caveats: At a 0.05 false discovery rate, a later analysis found over 15,000 TCR beta sequences to be associated with HLA alleles.

The CDR3 has 16 amino acids. Germline V gene lookup returns CDR1 SGHVS and CDR2 FNYEAQ. The V end was cut by 2 bases, the J end by 0 bases, with 11 bases between. This TCR was recovered from a man aged 35 to 55 in good health and CMV-seronegative. The sequenced sample consisted of PBMCs. This sequence joins TRBV7-6 and TRBJ2-1, with D possibly TRBD2 on 6 matching bases. In DNA, the CDR3 is TGTGCCAGCAGCTTAACGGGGGATCTCTCCTACAATGAGCAGTTCTTC. Translated, it gives CASSLTGDLSYNEQFF. Full variable domain (outside the CDR3, taken from reference TRBV7-6 and TRBJ2-1): GAGVSQSPRYKVTKRGQDVALRCDPISGHVSLYWYRQALGQGPEFLTYFNYEAQQDKSGLPNDRFSAERPEGSISTLTIQRTEQRDSAMYRCASSLTGDLSYNEQFFGPGTRLTVL.